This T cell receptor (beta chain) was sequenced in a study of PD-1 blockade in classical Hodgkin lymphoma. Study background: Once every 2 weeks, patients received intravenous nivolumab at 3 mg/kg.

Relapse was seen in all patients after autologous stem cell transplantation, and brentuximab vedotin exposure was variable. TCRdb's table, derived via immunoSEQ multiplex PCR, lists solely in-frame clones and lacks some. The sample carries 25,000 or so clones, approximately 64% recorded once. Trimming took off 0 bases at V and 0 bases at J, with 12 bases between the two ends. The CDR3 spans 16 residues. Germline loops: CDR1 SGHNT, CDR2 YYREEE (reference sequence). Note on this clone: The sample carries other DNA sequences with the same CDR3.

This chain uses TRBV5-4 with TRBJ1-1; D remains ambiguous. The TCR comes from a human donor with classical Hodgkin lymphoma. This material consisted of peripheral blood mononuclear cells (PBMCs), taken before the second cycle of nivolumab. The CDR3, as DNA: TGTGCCAGCAGCTTGGGGCAGGCTAACATGAACACTGAAGCTTTCTTT. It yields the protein CASSLGQANMNTEAFF.